This TCR beta chain was obtained from a study of blood T cell repertoires in COVID-19. Clones were read by immunoSEQ multiplex PCR, and TCRdb kept only the in-frame ones, dropping some. The table includes roughly 160,000 clones, 81% detected once. Germline V CDR1 and CDR2: LNHDA, SQIVND (reference sequence). CDR3 length: 17 residues. With 3 bases clipped from V and 0 bases from J, the junction kept 10 bases outside the gene matches. The V and J genes are TRBV19 and TRBJ1-1, with 7 nucleotides matching TRBD1. The sequencing sample was made of PBMCs or T cells enriched from blood (not recorded which). The receptor was isolated from a woman aged 40 to 55 with acute COVID-19. In DNA form, the CDR3 reads TGTGCCAGTAGTATTTCCCAAGACAGGGTTATGAACACTGAAGCTTTCTTT. Its translation: CASSISQDRVMNTEAFF. Together with reference TRBV19 and TRBJ1-1, the CDR3 gives the full variable domain: DGGITQSPKYLFRKEGQNVTLSCEQNLNHDAMYWYRQDPGQGLRLIYYSQIVNDFQKGDIAEGYSVSREKKESFPLTVTSAQKNPTAFYLCASSISQDRVMNTEAFFGQGTRLTVV.